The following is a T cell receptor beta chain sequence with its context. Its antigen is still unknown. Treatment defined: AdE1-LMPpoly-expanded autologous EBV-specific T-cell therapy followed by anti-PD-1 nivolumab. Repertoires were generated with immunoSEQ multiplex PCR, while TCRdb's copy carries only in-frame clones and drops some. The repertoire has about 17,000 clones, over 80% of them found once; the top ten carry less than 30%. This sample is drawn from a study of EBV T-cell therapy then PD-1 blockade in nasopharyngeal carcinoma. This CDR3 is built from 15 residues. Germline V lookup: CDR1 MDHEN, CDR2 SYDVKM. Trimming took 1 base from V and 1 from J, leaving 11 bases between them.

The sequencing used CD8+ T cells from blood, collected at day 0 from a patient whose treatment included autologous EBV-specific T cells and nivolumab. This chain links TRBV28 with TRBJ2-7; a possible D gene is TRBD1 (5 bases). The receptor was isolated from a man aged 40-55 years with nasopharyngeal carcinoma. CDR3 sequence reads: CASSLYGARSYEQYF. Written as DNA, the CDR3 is TGTGCCAGCAGTTTATATGGGGCGAGGTCCTACGAGCAGTACTTC.